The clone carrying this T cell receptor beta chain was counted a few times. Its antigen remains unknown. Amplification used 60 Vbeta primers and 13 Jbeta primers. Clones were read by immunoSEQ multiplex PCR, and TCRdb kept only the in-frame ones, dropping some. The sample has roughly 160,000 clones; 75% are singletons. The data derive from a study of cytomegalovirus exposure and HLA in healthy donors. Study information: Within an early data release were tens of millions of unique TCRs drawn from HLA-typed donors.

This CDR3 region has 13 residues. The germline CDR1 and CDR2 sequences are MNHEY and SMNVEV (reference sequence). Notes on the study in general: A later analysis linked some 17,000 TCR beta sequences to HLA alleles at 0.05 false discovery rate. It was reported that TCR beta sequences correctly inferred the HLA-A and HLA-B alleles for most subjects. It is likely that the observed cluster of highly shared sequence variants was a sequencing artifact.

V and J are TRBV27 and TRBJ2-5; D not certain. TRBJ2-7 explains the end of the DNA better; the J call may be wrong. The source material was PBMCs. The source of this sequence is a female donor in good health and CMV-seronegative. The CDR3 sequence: CASSPSETYEQYF. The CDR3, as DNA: TGTGCCAGCAGTCCCAGCGAAACCTACGAGCAGTACTTC.